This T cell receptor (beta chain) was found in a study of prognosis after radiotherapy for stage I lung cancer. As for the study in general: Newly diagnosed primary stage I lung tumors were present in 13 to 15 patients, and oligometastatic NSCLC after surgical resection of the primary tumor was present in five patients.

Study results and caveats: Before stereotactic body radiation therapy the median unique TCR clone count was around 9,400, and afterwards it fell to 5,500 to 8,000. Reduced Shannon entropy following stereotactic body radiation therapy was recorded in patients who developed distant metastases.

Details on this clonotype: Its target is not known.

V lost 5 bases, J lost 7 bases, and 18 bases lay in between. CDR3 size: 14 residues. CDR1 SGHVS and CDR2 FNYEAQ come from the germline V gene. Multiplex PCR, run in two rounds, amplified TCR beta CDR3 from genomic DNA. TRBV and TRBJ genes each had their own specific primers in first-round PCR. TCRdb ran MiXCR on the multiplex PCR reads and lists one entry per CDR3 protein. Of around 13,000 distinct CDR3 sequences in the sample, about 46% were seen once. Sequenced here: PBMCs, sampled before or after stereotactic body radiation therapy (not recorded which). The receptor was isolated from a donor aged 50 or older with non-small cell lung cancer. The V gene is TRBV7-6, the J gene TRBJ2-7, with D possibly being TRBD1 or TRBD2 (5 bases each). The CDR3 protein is CASSPGTLRDEQYF. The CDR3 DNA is TGTGCCAGCAGCCCCGGGACGCTAAGGGATGAGCAGTACTTC.